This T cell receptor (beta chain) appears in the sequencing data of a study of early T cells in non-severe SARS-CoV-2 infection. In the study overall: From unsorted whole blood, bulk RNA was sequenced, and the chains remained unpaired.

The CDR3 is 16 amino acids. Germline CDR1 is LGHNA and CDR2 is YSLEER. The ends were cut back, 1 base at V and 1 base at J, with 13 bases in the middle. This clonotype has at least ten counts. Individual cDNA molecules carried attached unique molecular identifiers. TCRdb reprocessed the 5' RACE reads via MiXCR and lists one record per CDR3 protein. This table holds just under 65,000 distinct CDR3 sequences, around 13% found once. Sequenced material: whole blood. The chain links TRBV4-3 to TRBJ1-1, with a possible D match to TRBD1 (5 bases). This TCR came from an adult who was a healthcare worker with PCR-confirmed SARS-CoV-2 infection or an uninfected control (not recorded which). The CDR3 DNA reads TGCGCCAGCAGCCAAGCCAGGGCCCTCCCGAACACTGAAGCTTTCTTT. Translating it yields CASSQARALPNTEAFF.